This T cell receptor (beta chain) was identified in a study of early T cells in non-severe SARS-CoV-2 infection. Study-wide background: Alpha and beta chains were unpaired, from unsorted whole-blood bulk RNA.

Study-wide results and limits: There was a bias toward anti-spike CD8 responses in VDJdb matching, which missed private and CD4 specificities.

CDR3 length equals 17 residues. The germline gives CDR1 MDHEN, CDR2 SYDVKM. V gave up 6 bases and J gave up 4 bases, with 23 bases separating them. On this clonotype: Its specificity is unknown.

Individually, cDNA molecules had unique molecular identifiers attached to them. In TCRdb, the 5' RACE reads were re-called with MiXCR into one record per CDR3 protein. Altogether around 110,000 distinct CDR3 sequences are present, 11% being singletons, with the ten largest covering about 7.6%. The chain is built from TRBV28 and TRBJ2-3; weak D call: TRBD1 (6 bases). Specimen: whole blood. This TCR derives from an adult who was a healthcare worker with PCR-confirmed SARS-CoV-2 infection or an uninfected control (not recorded which). The CDR3 sequence: CASSPRGTGLGADTQYF. The CDR3 bases are TGTGCCAGCAGCCCAAGGGGGACCGGACTGGGGGCAGATACGCAGTATTTT.